This T cell receptor beta chain was observed in a study of blood T cell repertoires in COVID-19. About the research overall: Samples representing acute and convalescent COVID-19 were sourced from the United States, Italy and Spain. In each case, the material was cDNA or gDNA derived from T cells, B-cell-depleted T cells, or PBMCs.

The ends were cut back, 4 bases at V and 5 bases at J, with 11 bases in the middle. Germline lookup yields CDR1 SQVTM and CDR2 ANQGSEA. The CDR3 runs to 12 residues. As originally analysed: Amplified reference gene primers provided the basis for estimating nucleated cell counts. The protocol was immunoSEQ multiplex PCR, while the TCRdb copy is restricted to in-frame clones and leaves out a portion. Clone size and the V and J calls come from that table; the DNA yielded D and trimming. The table records 150,000 to 200,000 clones, roughly nine tenths of them present only once. The clonotype was recovered from a man aged 65-85 years with active or convalescent COVID-19. The chain couples TRBV29-1 to TRBJ2-5; D is possibly TRBD2 (6 bases). The specimen was peripheral blood. The CDR3 nucleotides are TGCAGCGTTGCCGGGCTAGCGGAGACCCAGTACTTC. This translates into CSVAGLAETQYF.